These T cell receptor beta chains were read from a single sample in a study of PD-1 blockade in mismatch repair-deficient tumors. Repertoires were generated with immunoSEQ multiplex PCR, while TCRdb's copy carries only in-frame clones and drops some. The sample consists of 65,000 to 80,000 clones, around four fifths of them appearing once. This material consisted of peripheral blood, taken 2 weeks after starting pembrolizumab. The receptor source for this set is an adult with mismatch repair-deficient cancer. CDR3s include the opening cysteine and the closing phenylalanine or tryptophan. D genes are given only for firm matches.

TRBD2	TRBJ2-2	TRBV11-3	CASSPYRGLAGEPGELFF
TRBD1	TRBJ2-7	TRBV5-5	CASSLWETGVGEQYF
.	TRBJ2-3	TRBV7-2	CASSTNTGQGTDTQYF
.	TRBJ2-1	TRBV19	CASSIGPREFF
.	TRBJ2-5	TRBV7-3	CASSSISGETQYF
TRBD1	TRBJ2-3	TRBV11-2	CASSLAPGQGGDTQYF
.	TRBJ1-2	TRBV30	CAWSVPPGPYTF
.	TRBJ2-3	TRBV27	CASTPKGRGTDTQYF
.	TRBJ2-3	TRBV2	CASSGRGLVADTQYF
.	TRBJ1-4	TRBV4-1	CASSQDRGGVLFF
TRBD1	TRBJ1-1	TRBV9	CASSPTGGNTEAFF
TRBD2	TRBJ2-3	TRBV7-3	CASSPLGGLAGTIGTQYF
TRBD1	TRBJ2-7	TRBV7-9	CASSDYRDRDGYEQYF
.	TRBJ2-7	TRBV29-1	CSVERLGLSGQYF
.	TRBJ2-3	TRBV12-5	CASAPEDTQYF
TRBD2	TRBJ2-2	TRBV6-1	CASSDGLAGNTGELFF
.	TRBJ1-4	TRBV30	CAWRVGRGNEKLFF
.	TRBJ2-7	TRBV7-7	CASSPLTGVSYEQYF
.	TRBJ2-5	TRBV27	CASQAQGGTQYF
.	TRBJ2-1	TRBV10-1	CASSESVQVTNYNEQFF
.	TRBJ2-7	TRBV28	CASSPGEVYEQYF
.	TRBJ2-7	TRBV19	CASREGPAAHEQYF
.	TRBJ2-7	TRBV14	CASSRGPLYEQYF